A selection of T cell receptor beta chains follows, all from one sample in a study of Ad26.COV2.S vaccination and SARS-CoV-2 variants. Sequenced by immunoSEQ multiplex PCR; TCRdb stores in-frame clones only, minus some. In the table there are around 400,000 clones, over 75% of which are singletons. This material consisted of peripheral blood, taken in a trial of Ad26.COV2.S vaccine versus placebo. These receptors came from a person aged 18-60 years who received the Ad26.COV2.S COVID-19 vaccine or a placebo. CDR3s include the opening cysteine and the closing phenylalanine or tryptophan. Fields, in order: V gene, J gene, D gene, clone size, CDR3 DNA, CDR3 protein. A D gene is named only where the DNA matches it firmly. Not all rows give a size; the values are once, few, many and, for expanded clones, a class.

v_gene: TRBV7-9
j_gene: TRBJ1-1
d_gene: -
abundance: few
CDR3nt: TGTGCCAGCAGCTTAGTAAGGACCCTAAACACTGAAGCTTTCTTT
CDR3aa: CASSLVRTLNTEAFF

v_gene: TRBV11-2
j_gene: TRBJ1-2
d_gene: TRBD1
abundance: -
CDR3nt: TGTGCCAGCAGCTCCCGACAGGGAGGAAACTATGGCTACACCTTC
CDR3aa: CASSSRQGGNYGYTF

v_gene: TRBV14
j_gene: TRBJ1-1
d_gene: TRBD1
abundance: once
CDR3nt: TGTGCCAGCAGCCTTTCCGGGACAGGGGCTGAAGCTTTCTTT
CDR3aa: CASSLSGTGAEAFF

v_gene: TRBV5-4
j_gene: TRBJ2-5
d_gene: -
abundance: -
CDR3nt: TGTGCCAGCAGCTTGTGGGCAGCCCAAGAGACCCAGTACTTC
CDR3aa: CASSLWAAQETQYF

v_gene: TRBV29-1
j_gene: TRBJ2-1
d_gene: TRBD2
abundance: -
CDR3nt: TGCAGCGTCGAAGTAGCGGGAGGGGGGAATGAGCAGTTCTTC
CDR3aa: CSVEVAGGGNEQFF

v_gene: TRBV19
j_gene: TRBJ1-1
d_gene: -
abundance: -
CDR3nt: TGTGCCAGTAGTCCCCTTGGGGCTAACACTGAAGCTTTCTTT
CDR3aa: CASSPLGANTEAFF

v_gene: TRBV7-9
j_gene: TRBJ1-2
d_gene: -
abundance: -
CDR3nt: TGTGCCAGCAGCTTTACCGATACAGGGATTCATGGCTACACCTTC
CDR3aa: CASSFTDTGIHGYTF

v_gene: TRBV27
j_gene: TRBJ1-2
d_gene: -
abundance: -
CDR3nt: TGTGCCAGCAGTTTTCAGGGAGTAAGCTACACCTTC
CDR3aa: CASSFQGVSYTF

v_gene: TRBV19
j_gene: TRBJ1-5
d_gene: -
abundance: -
CDR3nt: TGTGCCAGTAGTGCCCAAGGAGGTTATAGCAATCAGCCCCAGCATTTT
CDR3aa: CASSAQGGYSNQPQHF

v_gene: TRBV19
j_gene: TRBJ2-7
d_gene: TRBD1
abundance: -
CDR3nt: TGTGCCAGTAAGGACAGGGCCTACGAGCAGTACTTC
CDR3aa: CASKDRAYEQYF

v_gene: TRBV5-6
j_gene: TRBJ2-6
d_gene: -
abundance: once
CDR3nt: TGTGCCAGCAGCCCGGAAGGGGCGGCTGGGGCCAACGTCCTGACTTTC
CDR3aa: CASSPEGAAGANVLTF

v_gene: TRBV5-5
j_gene: TRBJ1-1
d_gene: -
abundance: -
CDR3nt: TGTGCCAGCACCCTAGGGAGGAGTGAAGCTTTCTTT
CDR3aa: CASTLGRSEAFF

v_gene: TRBV5-6
j_gene: TRBJ2-1
d_gene: -
abundance: -
CDR3nt: TGTGCCAGCAGCTTGGAGGCGACTTCGCACAATGAGCAGTTCTTC
CDR3aa: CASSLEATSHNEQFF